Sequencing of this TCR beta chain was carried out in a study of post-analysis software for immune sequencing data. Study findings and constraints: Patients showed TRBV5-6, TRBV5-1 and TRBV20-1 among a few TRBV segments more frequent than in controls.

Built from TCR beta cDNA, the libraries had unique molecular identifiers in them. TCRdb itself ran the PCR reads through MiXCR, one entry per CDR3 protein. Counted here are 550,000 to 700,000 distinct CDR3 sequences, roughly 47% occurring once; the ten biggest clones make up under 2%. Regarding this clonotype: Its antigen is as yet unknown.

V was cut by 0 bases and J by 6 bases, with 9 bases left in between. The CDR3 covers 13 residues. In germline, CDR1 is SGDLS, CDR2 YYNGEE. This clonotype was sampled from a girl aged 5-17 years with multiple sclerosis. Sequencing input: blood. This rearrangement joins TRBV9 to TRBJ1-1; D remains ambiguous. The CDR3 nucleotides read TGTGCCAGCAGCGTAGATACCGCAGCTGAAGCTTTCTTT. Encoded protein: CASSVDTAAEAFF.